Sequencing of this T cell receptor beta chain was carried out in a study of cytomegalovirus exposure and HLA in healthy donors. General study points: Across HLA loci, a later analysis found differing TCR association rates, with DRB1 most and HLA-C fewest. In a later analysis, an Asian-associated ancestry cluster reportedly showed fewer N-insertions than the approximately 640-donor mean. In a later analysis, V- and J-gene trimming of beta chains associated with a DCLRE1C missense variant, replicated independently.

The PCR employed 60 Vbeta primers together with 13 Jbeta primers. Assay used: immunoSEQ multiplex PCR; TCRdb lists only in-frame clones, some missing. The sample holds about 150,000 clones, roughly 10% seen once. The donors were healthy bone marrow donors. Per germline, CDR1 MNHEY and CDR2 SMNVEV (reference sequence). Trimming shortened V by 2 bases and J by 4 bases, and 9 bases separated the two germline ends. This CDR3 comprises 14 residues. Worth noting for this clone: Its antigen is not known.

Sequenced material: PBMCs. The clonotype originates from a male donor in good health and CMV-seronegative. The V and J genes are TRBV27 and TRBJ1-5; maybe TRBD1 (6 bases). CDR3 loop: CASSLRGANQPQHF. In DNA form, the CDR3 reads TGTGCCAGCAGTTTACGGGGGGCTAATCAGCCCCAGCATTTT.